These 24 T cell receptor beta chains share one sample of origin, sequenced in a study of cytomegalovirus exposure and HLA in healthy donors. Primers for the PCR totalled 60 Vbeta and 13 Jbeta. Libraries were prepared by immunoSEQ multiplex PCR; TCRdb keeps only in-frame clonotypes and omits some of them. The sample lists about 160,000 clones; approximately 84% were seen once. Sample: PBMCs. These receptors all come from a man in his thirties or forties in good health and CMV-seronegative.

V gene TRBV30 combines with J gene TRBJ2-7; the D gene is possibly TRBD2 (6 bases). The ends were cut back, 4 bases at V and 6 bases at J, with 16 bases in the middle. This CDR3 comprises 13 residues. The germline V gene encodes CDR1 GTSNPN and CDR2 SVGIG (reference sequence). CDR3 sequence (DNA): TGTGCCTGGAACCAACTCGGAGGGTCCGAGCAGTACTTC. Its protein is CAWNQLGGSEQYF.

The chain combines TRBV5-1 with TRBJ2-6; D not resolved. Germline CDR1 is SGHRS and CDR2 is YFSETQ. This CDR3 region has 14 residues. V was cut by 4 bases and J by 2 bases, with 7 bases left in between. The CDR3 protein is CASSPSPGANVLTF. The CDR3 bases are TGCGCCAGCAGCCCTTCTCCTGGGGCCAACGTCCTGACTTTC.

The CDR3 DNA is TGTGCCAGCAGCTTGGGAACGGGAGCCCCCTACAATGAGCAGTTCTTC. Amino acids: CASSLGTGAPYNEQFF. This rearrangement joins TRBV5-4 to TRBJ2-1, with a possible D match to TRBD2 (6 bases). This CDR3 is 16 amino acids long. Trimming took off 0 bases at V and 2 bases at J, with 12 bases between the two ends. Germline loops: CDR1 SGHNT, CDR2 YYREEE (reference sequence).

V and J are TRBV4-2 and TRBJ2-7; D perhaps matches TRBD2 (6 bases). Germline loops: CDR1 LGHNA, CDR2 YNFKEQ. V lost 3 bases, J lost 3 bases, and 21 bases lay in between. The CDR3 is made up of 17 amino acids. CDR3 nucleotide sequence: TGTGCCAGCAGCCAGAGGGCGGGGTGGACTGGGGACTACGAGCAGTACTTC. Its translation is CASSQRAGWTGDYEQYF.

The rearrangement links TRBV7-9 to TRBJ2-5; 7 bases match TRBD1. V shed 5 bases and J 0 bases; nucleotides not matched to a gene: 9. The CDR3 is 16 amino acids. The germline V gene encodes CDR1 SEHNR and CDR2 FQNEAQ (reference sequence). The CDR3 sequence: CASSPRLDRYQETQYF. The DNA of the CDR3 is TGTGCCAGCAGCCCTCGGTTGGACAGGTACCAAGAGACCCAGTACTTC.

This clone occurred once. The chain uses TRBV11-2 and TRBJ2-1, with TRBD2 matching over 9 bases. Trimming at V came to 4 bases and at J to 8 bases, leaving 12 bases not matched to a gene. Germline assignment: CDR1 SGHAT and CDR2 FQNNGV. This CDR3 has 16 residues. Here the CDR3 reads CASSSGGLAGWDEQFF. The CDR3 DNA is TGTGCCAGCAGCTCAGGAGGGCTAGCGGGATGGGATGAGCAGTTCTTC.

The rearrangement uses TRBV10-1 and TRBJ2-1; D is unclear. Germline V CDR1 and CDR2: WNHNN, SYGVQD (reference sequence). The CDR3 runs 15 residues. V was clipped by 3 bases and J by 9 bases, with 18 bases between them. CDR3 sequence (DNA): TGCGCCAGCAGTGAAGGCGGCGGCCCCTTGATTGAGCAGTTCTTC. Its protein is CASSEGGGPLIEQFF.

This sequence joins TRBV6-1 and TRBJ1-5, with 10 bases fitting TRBD1. V gave up 4 bases and J gave up 6 bases; unmatched junction bases: 6. This CDR3 contains 15 residues. Germline CDR1 reads MNHNS; CDR2 reads SASEGT. Here the CDR3 reads CASSGDRGFGQPQHF. CDR3 bases: TGTGCCAGCAGTGGGGACAGGGGTTTTGGTCAGCCCCAGCATTTT.

The V call is TRBV6-1, the J call TRBJ1-4; 9 positions match TRBD1. The CDR3 has 16 amino acids. J gave up 8 bases and V 0 bases, and 7 bases lay outside the gene matches. The V gene's germline CDR1 is MNHNS and CDR2 SASEGT. The CDR3 sequence: CASSEARGTGNEKLFF. The CDR3 region has the DNA TGTGCCAGCAGTGAAGCGCGCGGGACAGGGAACGAAAAACTGTTTTTT.

The chain combines TRBV28 with TRBJ2-7; TRBD1 aligns across 7 bases. CDR1 MDHEN and CDR2 SYDVKM come from the germline V gene. The V segment lost 5 bases and the J segment 3 bases; nucleotides outside the gene matches: 7. The CDR3 runs 14 residues. CDR3 sequence: CASSPPGQIYEQYF. As DNA, the CDR3 is TGTGCCAGCAGTCCGCCGGGACAGATCTACGAGCAGTACTTC.

This chain links TRBV6-1 with TRBJ2-2, with D perhaps matching TRBD2 (7 bases). The CDR3 has 15 residues. With 7 bases removed from V and 7 bases from J, the gap between germline ends came to 19 bases. Germline V CDR1 and CDR2: MNHNS, SASEGT. DNA for the CDR3: TGTGCCAGCACTCCACGGCGGGGGCTTGGCGGGGAGCTGTTTTTT. It is translated as CASTPRRGLGGELFF.

J is TRBJ2-7 and V is TRBV19; D possibly corresponds to TRBD1 (5 bases). Trimming removed 5 bases at V and 6 bases at J, with 14 bases between. Germline assignment: CDR1 LNHDA and CDR2 SQIVND (reference sequence). This CDR3 is built from 13 residues. CDR3 DNA sequence: TGTGCCAGTAGTGAACAGGACCGGGCCGAGCAGTACTTC. Translated: CASSEQDRAEQYF.

Note on this clone: The same CDR3 arises from other DNA sequences in this sample as well. The CDR3 DNA sequence: TGTGCCAGCAGTCAATCCGGGACAGGGACTAGTATCGGCCAGCCCCAGCATTTT. Amino acids: CASSQSGTGTSIGQPQHF. The J gene is TRBJ1-5, the V gene TRBV2; 9 bases line up with TRBD1. CDR3 size: 18 residues. The J segment lost 7 bases and the V segment lost 5 bases, leaving 18 bases of the junction unmatched. CDR1 SNHLY and CDR2 FYNNEI come from the germline V gene.

The V and J genes are TRBV7-2 and TRBJ2-7, with D tentatively TRBD2 (7 bases). The CDR3 is 14 residues long. Germline CDR1 and CDR2: SGHTA and FQGNSA. V lost 1 base and J 4 bases, leaving 11 bases between the germline ends. The DNA for the CDR3 is TGTGCCAGCAGCTTAGTCGGGGGGCCTTACGAGCAGTACTTC. Its protein product is CASSLVGGPYEQYF.

The chain combines TRBV6-1 with TRBJ1-2; maybe TRBD1 (6 bases). Germline V gene data show CDR1 as MNHNS and CDR2 as SASEGT. The CDR3 consists of 13 residues. V was clipped by 11 bases and J by 4 bases, with 17 bases between them. CDR3 sequence reads: CAGWDGGPYGYTF. CDR3 nucleotides: TGTGCCGGGTGGGACGGGGGGCCCTATGGCTACACCTTC.

V usage is TRBV5-1 and J usage is TRBJ1-1, with TRBD1 as a possible D gene (5 bases). The germline V gene has CDR1 SGHRS and CDR2 YFSETQ. V was pared by 0 bases and J by 6 bases, with 9 bases between. The CDR3 is 13 amino acids. CDR3 loop: CASSLAGLSEAFF. The CDR3 DNA is TGCGCCAGCAGCTTGGCAGGGCTATCTGAAGCTTTCTTT.

The rearrangement links TRBV14 to TRBJ2-5, with TRBD2 matching 7 bases. The end of the DNA is better explained by TRBJ2-7, so the J call may be wrong. The CDR3 contains 14 residues. Per the germline V gene, CDR1 is SGHDN and CDR2 is FVKESK. CDR3 loop: CASSQVSGTYEQYF. CDR3 coding DNA: TGTGCCAGCAGCCAAGTAAGCGGGACCTACGAGCAGTACTTC.

J is TRBJ2-3 and V is TRBV29-1; unclear D gene. The CDR3 runs 11 residues. Germline CDR1 is SQVTM and CDR2 is ANQGSEA. Trimming pared 5 bases from V and 11 bases from J, leaving 14 bases between. Here the CDR3 reads CSVHGGSRQYF. The CDR3 region has the DNA TGCAGCGTTCACGGCGGTTCGAGGCAGTATTTT.

The chain employs TRBV19 and TRBJ2-1; 13 bases match TRBD2. CDR1 LNHDA and CDR2 SQIVND come from the germline V gene (reference sequence). V shed 4 bases and J 8 bases; nucleotides not matched to a gene: 8. The CDR3 has 16 amino acids. The CDR3 DNA reads TGTGCCAGTAGTAAGACTAGCGGGAGGCGATGGGATGAGCAGTTCTTC. Translating gives CASSKTSGRRWDEQFF.

This clone was counted once. V usage is TRBV10-2 and J usage is TRBJ2-7; 8 nucleotides match TRBD2. J lost 3 bases, V lost 6 bases, and 7 bases had no gene match. Germline CDR1 WSHSY, CDR2 SAAADI. This CDR3 has 14 amino acids. CDR3 protein: CASSAYGGGYEQYF. The CDR3 DNA sequence: TGCGCCAGCAGCGCTTACGGGGGGGGCTACGAGCAGTACTTC.

V is TRBV7-9 and J is TRBJ1-4; tentatively, D is TRBD1 (5 bases). The CDR3 spans 12 residues. V was shortened by 2 bases and J by 7 bases, with 5 bases between the two germline ends. The germline V gene encodes CDR1 SEHNR and CDR2 FQNEAQ (reference sequence). This CDR3 is CASSLQGEKLFF. For the CDR3, the DNA is TGTGCCAGCAGCTTACAGGGTGAAAAACTGTTTTTT.

V and J are TRBV4-1 and TRBJ1-3; no definite D call. Germline V gene data show CDR1 as MGHRA and CDR2 as YSYEKL. This CDR3 has 15 residues. Trimming pared 1 base from V and 0 bases from J, leaving 7 bases between. This chain's CDR3 is CASSQVMSSGNTIYF. DNA of the CDR3: TGCGCCAGCAGCCAAGTAATGAGCTCTGGAAACACCATATATTTT.

This clone showed up just once. The chain has TRBV2 and TRBJ2-7; TRBD1 matches 11 bases. Germline V gives CDR1 SNHLY, CDR2 FYNNEI. The CDR3 is 16 residues long. Germline trimming cut 1 base from V and 2 bases from J; bases unmatched to any gene: 4. The CDR3 region is CASSEVGTGGAYEQYF. In nucleotides, the CDR3 is TGTGCCAGCAGTGAAGTCGGGACAGGGGGTGCCTACGAGCAGTACTTC. Complete variable domain (other parts from reference TRBV2 and TRBJ2-7): EPEVTQTPSHQVTQMGQEVILRCVPISNHLYFYWYRQILGQKVEFLVSFYNNEISEKSEIFDDQFSVERPDGSNFTLKIRSTKLEDSAMYFCASSEVGTGGAYEQYFGPGTRLTVT.

This clone was observed a few times. V gene TRBV5-4 combines with J gene TRBJ1-4; maybe TRBD1 (5 bases). Trimming shortened V by 2 bases and J by 4 bases, and 12 bases separated the two germline ends. CDR3 size: 15 residues. Germline V gene data show CDR1 as SGHNT and CDR2 as YYREEE (reference sequence). This chain's CDR3 is CASSFTGVRNEKLFF. The CDR3 DNA reads as TGTGCCAGCAGCTTCACAGGCGTCCGTAATGAAAAACTGTTTTTT.